A selection of T cell receptor beta chains follows, all from one sample in a study of T cell responses to AZD1222 COVID-19 vaccine. Sequenced by immunoSEQ multiplex PCR; TCRdb stores in-frame clones only, minus some. This sample has approximately 100,000 clones, with approximately 90% found just once. This specimen consisted of peripheral blood, obtained on day 0 of AZD1222 vaccination. The receptors originated from an adult in good health. CDR3s include the opening cysteine and the closing phenylalanine or tryptophan. A D gene is named only where the DNA matches it firmly. Some rows mark clone size as missing; the rest say once, few, many or name a class of expanded clone.

>TRBV18|once|9|TRBJ1-1|NA
CASSLKAFF
TGTGCCAGCTCCCTCAAAGCTTTCTTT
>TRBV7-2|NA|14|TRBJ2-1|NA
CASSFYLETDEQFF
TGTGCCAGCAGCTTCTACCTGGAGACCGATGAGCAGTTCTTC
>TRBV3-1/TRBV3-2|NA|17|TRBJ2-2|NA
CASSQDLRLSIVGELFF
TGTGCCAGCAGCCAAGATTTAAGACTATCAATTGTTGGGGAGCTGTTTTTT
>TRBV12-3/TRBV12-4|NA|13|TRBJ2-7|NA
CASSVDRYYEQYF
TGTGCCAGCAGTGTCGACAGGTACTACGAGCAGTACTTC
>TRBV10-2|NA|15|TRBJ1-1|TRBD1
CASQTGGGGGTEAFF
TGCGCCAGCCAGACAGGGGGCGGAGGGGGCACTGAAGCTTTCTTT
>TRBV6-1|once|16|TRBJ2-5|NA
CASSGSGVRYQETQYF
TGTGCCAGCAGTGGTAGTGGGGTCCGGTACCAAGAGACCCAGTACTTC
>TRBV7-6|NA|17|TRBJ2-5|NA
CASSLVGPEYRQETQYF
TGTGCCAGCAGCTTAGTGGGCCCTGAATATCGGCAAGAGACCCAGTACTTC
>TRBV7-6|NA|15|TRBJ1-1|NA
CASRAFRGGNTEAFF
TGTGCCAGCAGAGCTTTCAGGGGTGGGAACACTGAAGCTTTCTTT
>TRBV18|NA|16|TRBJ1-4|TRBD1
CASSRLRDRGDEKLFF
TGTGCCAGCTCACGGTTACGGGACAGGGGAGACGAAAAACTGTTTTTT
>TRBV5-3|NA|16|TRBJ1-5|NA
CARRPVGLRSNQPQHF
TGTGCCAGAAGGCCTGTGGGTCTTAGGAGCAATCAGCCCCAGCATTTT
>TRBV7-9|NA|13|TRBJ2-1|NA
CASSRATRNEQFF
TGTGCCAGCAGCCGGGCCACGAGGAATGAGCAGTTCTTC
>TRBV3-1/TRBV3-2|NA|16|TRBJ2-3|NA
CASSQGALSSTDTQYF
TGTGCCAGCAGCCAGGGAGCTCTGTCTAGCACAGATACGCAGTATTTT
>TRBV15|NA|15|TRBJ1-2|NA
CATSREKGLNYGYTF
TGTGCCACCAGCAGAGAGAAGGGTCTCAACTATGGCTACACCTTC
>TRBV11-2|once|16|TRBJ2-3|NA
CASSSVRPWRTDTQYF
TGTGCCAGCAGCTCCGTGAGACCATGGAGGACAGATACGCAGTATTTT
>TRBV3-1/TRBV3-2|NA|15|TRBJ1-3|NA
CASSSPGASGNTIYF
TGTGCCAGCAGCTCTCCAGGGGCCTCTGGAAACACCATATATTTT
>TRBV7-9|NA|16|TRBJ2-7|NA
CASSPRVGEGTYEQYF
TGTGCCAGCAGCCCCAGAGTGGGGGAAGGGACCTACGAGCAGTACTTC
>TRBV4-1|NA|17|TRBJ1-2|NA
CASSQGTASGTPYGYTF
TGCGCCAGCAGCCAAGGGACAGCTTCAGGGACGCCCTATGGCTACACCTTC
>TRBV4-1|NA|14|TRBJ2-1|TRBD1
CASSQGTGSGEQFF
TGCGCCAGCAGCCAAGGGACAGGGTCCGGTGAGCAGTTCTTC
>TRBV10-3|few|14|TRBJ1-3|NA
CAITYDLGGNTIYF
TGTGCCATCACCTACGACTTGGGCGGAAACACCATATATTTT
>TRBV7-3|few|18|TRBJ2-3|TRBD2
CASSLGLAGTTFTDTQYF
TGTGCCAGCAGCTTGGGACTAGCGGGGACAACTTTCACAGATACGCAGTATTTT
>TRBV7-3|NA|15|TRBJ1-2|NA
CASIQTAGSPYGYTF
TGTGCCAGCATTCAAACAGCAGGGTCGCCTTATGGCTACACCTTC
>TRBV24-1|NA|13|TRBJ2-3|NA
CATSDSGADTQYF
TGTGCCACCAGTGATTCAGGGGCAGATACGCAGTATTTT
>TRBV7-9|NA|12|TRBJ2-7|TRBD1
CASSYDRAEQYF
TGTGCCAGCAGCTACGACAGGGCCGAGCAGTACTTC
>TRBV9|NA|14|TRBJ2-3|NA
CASSVGTRSDTQYF
TGTGCCAGCAGCGTAGGGACAAGGTCGGATACGCAGTATTTT
>TRBV7-3|few|16|TRBJ1-2|TRBD1
CASSPSGQGGYYGYTF
TGTGCCAGCAGCCCGTCGGGACAGGGGGGGTACTATGGCTACACCTTC
>TRBV9|NA|14|TRBJ1-2|NA
CASSVGTANYGYTF
TGTGCCAGCAGCGTAGGGACCGCGAACTATGGCTACACCTTC
>TRBV18|NA|14|TRBJ1-4|NA
CASSSTGGEGKLFF
TGTGCCAGCTCATCAACAGGTGGCGAAGGAAAACTGTTTTTT
>TRBV19|once|15|TRBJ1-1|TRBD1
CASSTPATGPTEAFF
TGTGCCAGTAGTACTCCCGCGACAGGGCCCACTGAAGCTTTCTTT
>TRBV6-4|NA|14|TRBJ1-1|NA
CAGGLRSANTEAFF
TGTGCCGGTGGGCTGAGGTCCGCGAACACTGAAGCTTTCTTT
>TRBV7-2|NA|12|TRBJ2-5|NA
CASSSYRETQYF
TGTGCCAGCAGTTCTTACAGGGAGACCCAGTACTTC
>TRBV2|NA|13|TRBJ2-2|NA
CASNTGNTGELFF
TGTGCCAGCAATACAGGGAACACCGGGGAGCTGTTTTTT
>TRBV28|NA|13|TRBJ2-7|TRBD2
CASRTSGSSEQYF
TGTGCCAGCCGGACTAGCGGGAGTAGCGAGCAGTACTTC